Below are 30 T cell receptor beta chains sequenced from a single sample in a study of shared clonotypes between healthy human individuals. Measured with immunoSEQ multiplex PCR; TCRdb has only the in-frame clones, and not every one. The repertoire holds 1.5 million to 2.5 million clones, roughly 95% seen once, with roughly 1.2% in the top ten. Positive CCR7 selection of CD45RO-negative cells yielded the naive CD8 cells, and terminally differentiated effector memory CD45RA+ cells were excluded. The specimen was naive CD8+ T cells sorted from blood. These receptors all come from a man aged 18-30 years in good health.

V usage is TRBV5-4 and J usage is TRBJ1-1; D not resolved. Germline V gives CDR1 SGHNT, CDR2 YYREEE (reference sequence). V gave up 2 bases and J gave up 4 bases, with 12 bases separating them. The CDR3 length is 14 residues. DNA of the CDR3: TGTGCCAGCAGCTTCTCCCAGTTGGGCACTGAAGCTTTCTTT. This translates into CASSFSQLGTEAFF. Full variable domain (outside the CDR3, taken from reference TRBV5-4 and TRBJ1-1): ETGVTQSPTHLIKTRGQQVTLRCSSQSGHNTVSWYQQALGQGPQFIFQYYREEENGRGNFPPRFSGLQFPNYSSELNVNALELDDSALYLCASSFSQLGTEAFFGQGTRLTVV.

The V call is TRBV10-3, the J call TRBJ2-7; D unclear. Germline loops: CDR1 ENHRY, CDR2 SYGVKD. CDR3 length: 12 amino acids. V gave up 10 bases and J gave up 0 bases, with 10 bases separating them. The CDR3 DNA sequence: TGTGCCACCGGAGAGAGCTCCTACGAGCAGTACTTC. It is translated as CATGESSYEQYF.

V gene TRBV4-1 combines with J gene TRBJ2-7; D unresolved. CDR3 length: 13 amino acids. Germline V CDR1 and CDR2: MGHRA, YSYEKL. V lost 4 bases, J lost 4 bases, and 11 bases lay in between. The CDR3 DNA is TGCGCCAGCAGCCCAGCCGGCAAGTACGAGCAGTACTTC. Encoded protein: CASSPAGKYEQYF.

The chain couples TRBV29-1 to TRBJ1-6; TRBD1 matches 9 bases. Germline trimming cut 7 bases from V and 10 bases from J; bases unmatched to any gene: 11. The CDR3 contains 14 residues. The germline V gene encodes CDR1 SQVTM and CDR2 ANQGSEA. CDR3 nucleotides: TGCAGCGCCTGCACGGGACAGGGAGGCTCACCCCTCCACTTT. Translation: CSACTGQGGSPLHF.

This chain connects TRBV9 to TRBJ1-4, with D unresolved. Trimming shortened V by 3 bases and J by 6 bases, and 15 bases separated the two germline ends. Germline lookup yields CDR1 SGDLS and CDR2 YYNGEE. This CDR3 has 15 residues. The CDR3 bases are TGTGCCAGCAGCGCCGGAGGAGGCTGGGATGAAAAACTGTTTTTT. Protein: CASSAGGGWDEKLFF.

This chain joins TRBV20-1 and TRBJ2-7; D ambiguous. This CDR3 region has 11 residues. Germline loops: CDR1 DFQATT, CDR2 SNEGSKA (reference sequence). V was pared by 3 bases and J by 6 bases, with 9 bases between. The DNA for the CDR3 is TGCAGTGCTAGTGTGGGTACCGAGCAGTACTTC. Protein sequence: CSASVGTEQYF.

The chain has TRBV19 and TRBJ2-6; D not certain. V dropped 8 bases and J dropped 4 bases, with 12 bases sitting between them. The CDR3 is made up of 14 amino acids. Germline assignment: CDR1 LNHDA and CDR2 SQIVND (reference sequence). DNA for the CDR3: TGTGCCAGTGCGCTTGGGTCCGGGGCCAACGTCCTGACTTTC. Amino acids: CASALGSGANVLTF.

The rearrangement uses TRBV5-6 and TRBJ1-1, with D possibly matching TRBD1 (6 bases). This CDR3 contains 13 residues. V gave up 5 bases and J gave up 4 bases, with 12 bases separating them. Germline CDR1 is SGHDT and CDR2 is YYEEEE. The CDR3: CASSYDRTTEAFF. In nucleotides, the CDR3 is TGTGCCAGCAGTTATGACAGGACCACTGAAGCTTTCTTT.

This clone was counted a single time. The rearrangement links TRBV9 to TRBJ2-2, with 7 nucleotides matching TRBD1. V lost 6 bases, J lost 0 bases, and 11 bases stayed unmatched. CDR1 SGDLS and CDR2 YYNGEE come from the germline V gene. The CDR3 extends over 17 amino acids. The DNA of the CDR3 is TGTGCCAGCACCCCGTACCCCACAGGGGCGAACACCGGGGAGCTGTTTTTT. Residues: CASTPYPTGANTGELFF.

The rearrangement uses TRBV9 and TRBJ2-1, with TRBD2 as a possible D gene (6 bases). V was clipped by 4 bases and J by 12 bases, with 23 bases between them. The CDR3 sequence is 15 residues long. The germline V gene has CDR1 SGDLS and CDR2 YYNGEE. The CDR3 reads CASSLGGMSVDGQFF. The CDR3 DNA sequence: TGTGCCAGCAGCTTAGGAGGGATGTCGGTAGATGGGCAGTTCTTC.

The chain links TRBV6-1 to TRBJ1-2; D is unclear. V lost 3 bases to trimming and J lost 4 bases, with 12 bases between them. The CDR3 extends over 14 amino acids. Germline CDR1 reads MNHNS; CDR2 reads SASEGT. CDR3 region: CASSEIKVSYGYTF. The CDR3 DNA sequence: TGTGCCAGCAGTGAGATTAAGGTGTCCTATGGCTACACCTTC.

This chain links TRBV6-5 with TRBJ2-6; D call uncertain. The V gene's germline CDR1 is MNHEY and CDR2 SVGAGI. Trimming pared 4 bases from V and 6 bases from J, leaving 13 bases between. The CDR3 length is 15 residues. CDR3 sequence: CASSSSAGEANVLTF. CDR3 nucleotides: TGTGCCAGCAGTTCTTCAGCCGGAGAGGCCAACGTCCTGACTTTC.

For the CDR3, the DNA is TGTGCCACCAGCAAAGAGACTAGCGGCCGGGGGGATACGCAGTATTTT. Amino acids: CATSKETSGRGDTQYF. The chain carries TRBV15 and TRBJ2-3, with TRBD2 matching 9 bases. V lost 4 bases to trimming and J lost 6 bases; unmatched junction nucleotides: 11. The CDR3 loop spans 16 amino acids. Germline CDR1 and CDR2: LNHNV and YYDKDF (reference sequence).

CDR3 DNA: TGTGCTAGTGGTGGGACAAACCAGTCATTTTATGGCTACACCTTC. This codes for CASGGTNQSFYGYTF. This rearrangement joins TRBV12-5 to TRBJ1-2; tentative D call: TRBD1 (6 bases). The CDR3 runs to 15 residues. CDR1 is LGHNT and CDR2 is FRNRAP in the germline V gene. The V end was cut by 5 bases, the J end by 5 bases, with 18 bases between.

V is TRBV7-9 and J is TRBJ2-5, with TRBD1 matching over 10 bases. V trimming: 5 bases; J trimming: 5 bases; junction bases outside the gene matches: 5. Germline lookup yields CDR1 SEHNR and CDR2 FQNEAQ (reference sequence). The CDR3 covers 14 residues. The CDR3 coding sequence is TGTGCCAGCAGCCGCGGACAGGGGGACGAGACCCAGTACTTC. This gives the protein CASSRGQGDETQYF.

On this clone: Other DNA sequences within the sample encode an identical CDR3. The gene calls are TRBV28 and TRBJ2-2, with 8 nucleotides matching TRBD1. The J segment lost 1 base and the V segment lost 2 bases, leaving 0 bases of the junction unmatched. CDR3 length equals 15 residues. From germline, CDR1 is MDHEN and CDR2 SYDVKM. The CDR3 DNA reads as TGTGCCAGCAGTTTAGGGACAGGGAACACCGGGGAGCTGTTTTTT. Translated, it gives CASSLGTGNTGELFF.

The chain combines TRBV7-2 with TRBJ2-5; possibly TRBD1 for D (5 bases). Germline CDR1 and CDR2: SGHTA and FQGNSA. The CDR3 totals 12 residues. Trimming stripped 1 base from V and 7 bases from J, with 7 bases between. The CDR3 spells CASSLEGPTQYF. In DNA form, the CDR3 reads TGTGCCAGCAGCTTAGAGGGGCCGACCCAGTACTTC.

V gene TRBV5-6 combines with J gene TRBJ2-7; D gene ambiguous. Trimming took 3 bases from V and 3 from J, leaving 7 bases between them. Per the germline V gene, CDR1 is SGHDT and CDR2 is YYEEEE. The CDR3 consists of 12 residues. The chain's CDR3 is CASSSSNYEQYF. For the CDR3, the DNA is TGTGCCAGCAGCTCCTCCAACTACGAGCAGTACTTC.

A remark on this clone: This sample includes further DNA sequences coding for the same CDR3. This chain uses TRBV27 with TRBJ2-7; maybe TRBD2 (6 bases). This CDR3 comprises 14 residues. CDR1 MNHEY and CDR2 SMNVEV come from the germline V gene (reference sequence). Deletions cut 3 bases from V and 0 bases from J, with 9 bases between. The CDR3 sequence is CASSFGGSSYEQYF. CDR3 nucleotides: TGTGCCAGCAGTTTCGGGGGAAGCTCCTACGAGCAGTACTTC.

As to this clone: Within the sample, other DNA sequences also encode this same CDR3. V usage is TRBV2 and J usage is TRBJ2-7; no firm D call. The CDR3 sequence is 12 residues long. In germline, CDR1 is SNHLY, CDR2 FYNNEI. Trimming removed 4 bases at V and 4 bases at J, with 8 bases between. Here the CDR3 reads CASSGGSYEQYF. CDR3 DNA: TGTGCCAGCAGTGGAGGTAGTTACGAGCAGTACTTC.

The J gene is TRBJ1-2, the V gene TRBV4-1; TRBD1 is a possible D gene (5 bases). The CDR3 has 14 residues. Germline-derived CDR1 and CDR2 are MGHRA and YSYEKL. Trimming shortened V by 4 bases and J by 3 bases, and 12 bases separated the two germline ends. In nucleotides, the CDR3 is TGCGCCAGCAGCCTCGGGGGGACGCACTATGGCTACACCTTC. Translated: CASSLGGTHYGYTF.

The gene calls are TRBV15 and TRBJ2-7; the D is unclear. V gave up 2 bases and J gave up 1 base, with 9 bases separating them. The CDR3 has 14 amino acids. CDR1 is LNHNV, CDR2 YYDKDF, per germline (reference sequence). This CDR3 is CATSRSDTSYEQYF. The CDR3 DNA is TGTGCCACCAGCAGATCAGACACGTCCTACGAGCAGTACTTC.

The chain uses TRBV19 and TRBJ1-4; 7 bases map to TRBD1. V trimming: 5 bases; J trimming: 4 bases; junction bases outside the gene matches: 7. Germline V gene data show CDR1 as LNHDA and CDR2 as SQIVND (reference sequence). This CDR3 contains 15 residues. In DNA form, the CDR3 reads TGTGCCAGTAGTCTTGACAGGGATGTTAATGAAAAACTGTTTTTT. Amino acids: CASSLDRDVNEKLFF.

The chain uses TRBV23-1 and TRBJ1-6; TRBD1 agrees at 8 bases. TRBV23-1 falls under the ORF class, with uncertain function. Germline trimming cut 4 bases from V and 7 bases from J; bases unmatched to any gene: 3. The CDR3 has 14 amino acids. CDR3 coding DNA: TGCGCCAGCAGTCCGGGACAGGTAAATTCACCCCTCCACTTT. It encodes CASSPGQVNSPLHF.

J is TRBJ1-1 and V is TRBV29-1; D not resolved. V gave up 3 bases and J gave up 1 base, with 9 bases separating them. CDR1 SQVTM and CDR2 ANQGSEA come from the germline V gene. The CDR3 spans 13 residues. CDR3 in amino acids: CSVEVRSNTEAFF. In nucleotides, the CDR3 is TGCAGCGTTGAGGTCAGATCGAACACTGAAGCTTTCTTT.

The chain has TRBV10-2 and TRBJ1-1; D is undetermined. Trimming removed 3 bases from V and 1 base from J, with 6 bases in between. The CDR3 is 13 amino acids. Looked up from germline, CDR1 is WSHSY and CDR2 is SAAADI. CDR3 residues: CASSDSGNTEAFF. The CDR3, as DNA: TGCGCCAGCAGTGACAGTGGGAACACTGAAGCTTTCTTT.

The chain has TRBV15 and TRBJ1-5, with D unclear. Germline V gene sequence: CDR1 LNHNV, CDR2 YYDKDF (reference sequence). Trimming took 5 bases from V and 9 from J, leaving 11 bases between them. The CDR3 consists of 12 residues. The CDR3 here is CATSDTGVPQHF. Written as DNA, the CDR3 is TGTGCCACCAGCGATACCGGGGTGCCCCAGCATTTT.

V gene TRBV6-5 combines with J gene TRBJ2-3; D possibly corresponds to TRBD2 (5 bases). CDR1 and CDR2 (germline): MNHEY, SVGAGI. V dropped 2 bases and J dropped 0 bases, with 9 bases sitting between them. CDR3 length equals 15 residues. The CDR3 region has the DNA TGTGCCAGCAGTTACACCGGGGAGAGCACAGATACGCAGTATTTT. Its translation: CASSYTGESTDTQYF.

The chain carries TRBV7-9 and TRBJ2-7; TRBD1 agrees at 9 bases. Per germline, CDR1 SEHNR and CDR2 FQNEAQ (reference sequence). With V trimmed by 1 base and J by 3 bases, 4 bases remained unmatched. This CDR3 has 15 residues. CDR3 in amino acids: CASSLGTGAIYEQYF. In DNA, the CDR3 is TGTGCCAGCAGCTTAGGGACAGGGGCGATCTACGAGCAGTACTTC.

This chain joins TRBV11-2 and TRBJ2-7; 9 bases are a match to TRBD2. This CDR3 spans 19 amino acids. Trimming took 7 bases from V and 2 from J; bases not matched to a gene: 21. Germline V gene lookup returns CDR1 SGHAT and CDR2 FQNNGV. The CDR3 is CASINPSASGTTRTYEQYF. The CDR3, as DNA: TGTGCCAGCATTAACCCGAGTGCTAGCGGGACAACCCGAACCTACGAGCAGTACTTC. Complete variable domain (other parts from reference TRBV11-2 and TRBJ2-7): EAGVAQSPRYKIIEKRQSVAFWCNPISGHATLYWYQQILGQGPKLLIQFQNNGVVDDSQLPKDRFSAERLKGVDSTLKIQPAKLEDSAVYLCASINPSASGTTRTYEQYFGPGTRLTVT.